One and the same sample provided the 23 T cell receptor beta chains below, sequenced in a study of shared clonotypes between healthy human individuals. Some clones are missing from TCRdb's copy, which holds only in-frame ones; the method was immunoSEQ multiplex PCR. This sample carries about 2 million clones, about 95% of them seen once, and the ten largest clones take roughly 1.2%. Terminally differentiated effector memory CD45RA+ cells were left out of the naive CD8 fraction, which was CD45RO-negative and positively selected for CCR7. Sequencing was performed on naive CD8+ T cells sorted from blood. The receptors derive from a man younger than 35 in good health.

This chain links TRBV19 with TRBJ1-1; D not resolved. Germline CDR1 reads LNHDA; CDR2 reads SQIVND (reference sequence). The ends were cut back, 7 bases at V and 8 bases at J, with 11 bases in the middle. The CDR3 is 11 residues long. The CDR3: CASIWGSEAFF. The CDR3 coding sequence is TGTGCCAGTATTTGGGGATCCGAAGCTTTCTTT.

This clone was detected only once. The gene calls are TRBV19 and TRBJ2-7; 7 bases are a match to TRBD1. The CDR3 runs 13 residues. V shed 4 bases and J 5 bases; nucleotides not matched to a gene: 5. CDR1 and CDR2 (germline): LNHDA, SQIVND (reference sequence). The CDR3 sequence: CASSTTGAHEQYF. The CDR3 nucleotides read TGTGCCAGTAGTACTACAGGGGCCCACGAGCAGTACTTC.

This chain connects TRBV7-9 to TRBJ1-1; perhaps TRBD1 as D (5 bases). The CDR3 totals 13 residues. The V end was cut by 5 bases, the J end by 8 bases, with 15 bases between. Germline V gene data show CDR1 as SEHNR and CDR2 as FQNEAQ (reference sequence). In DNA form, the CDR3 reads TGTGCCAGCAGCCCCGGACAAGCCCGCGAAGCTTTCTTT. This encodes CASSPGQAREAFF.

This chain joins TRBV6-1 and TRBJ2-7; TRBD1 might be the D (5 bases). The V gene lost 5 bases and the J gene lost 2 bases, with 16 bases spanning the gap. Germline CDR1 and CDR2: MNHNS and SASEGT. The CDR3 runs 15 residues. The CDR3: CASSRDRIIPYEQYF. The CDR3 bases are TGTGCCAGCAGTCGAGACAGAATCATCCCCTACGAGCAGTACTTC.

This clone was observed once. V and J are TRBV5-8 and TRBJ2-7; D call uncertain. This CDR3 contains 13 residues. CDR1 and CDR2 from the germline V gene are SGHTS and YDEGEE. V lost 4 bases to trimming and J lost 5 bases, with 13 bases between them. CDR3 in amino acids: CASSPEGSHEQYF. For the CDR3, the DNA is TGTGCCAGCAGCCCGGAAGGGTCCCACGAGCAGTACTTC.

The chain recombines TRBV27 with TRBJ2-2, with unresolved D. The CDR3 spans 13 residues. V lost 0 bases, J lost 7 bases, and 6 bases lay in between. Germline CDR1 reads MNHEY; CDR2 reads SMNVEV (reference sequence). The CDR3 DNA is TGTGCCAGCAGTTTATCGACTGGCGGGGAGCTGTTTTTT. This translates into CASSLSTGGELFF.

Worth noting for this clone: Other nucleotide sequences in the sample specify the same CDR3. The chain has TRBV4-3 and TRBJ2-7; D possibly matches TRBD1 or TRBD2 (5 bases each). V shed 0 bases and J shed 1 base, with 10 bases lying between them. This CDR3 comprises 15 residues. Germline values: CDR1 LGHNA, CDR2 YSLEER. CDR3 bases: TGCGCCAGCAGCCAAGACCGGGACGGTTCCTACGAGCAGTACTTC. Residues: CASSQDRDGSYEQYF.

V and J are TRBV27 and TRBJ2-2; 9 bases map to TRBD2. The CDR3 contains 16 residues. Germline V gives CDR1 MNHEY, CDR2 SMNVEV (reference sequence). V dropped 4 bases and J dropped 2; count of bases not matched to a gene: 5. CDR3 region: CASSSWGLANTGELFF. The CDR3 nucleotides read TGTGCCAGCAGTTCCTGGGGACTAGCCAACACCGGGGAGCTGTTTTTT.

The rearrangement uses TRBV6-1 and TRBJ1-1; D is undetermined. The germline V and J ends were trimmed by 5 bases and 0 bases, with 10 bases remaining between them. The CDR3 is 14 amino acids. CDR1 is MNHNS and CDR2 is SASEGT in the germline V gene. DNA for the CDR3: TGTGCCAGCAGTTGGGGTGGGCTGAACACTGAAGCTTTCTTT. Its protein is CASSWGGLNTEAFF.

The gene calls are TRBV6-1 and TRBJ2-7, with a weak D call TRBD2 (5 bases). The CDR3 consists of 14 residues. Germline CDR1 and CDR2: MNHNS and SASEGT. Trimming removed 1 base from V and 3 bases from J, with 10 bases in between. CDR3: CASSEGLRGYEQYF. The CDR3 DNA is TGTGCCAGCAGTGAAGGCTTACGGGGCTACGAGCAGTACTTC.

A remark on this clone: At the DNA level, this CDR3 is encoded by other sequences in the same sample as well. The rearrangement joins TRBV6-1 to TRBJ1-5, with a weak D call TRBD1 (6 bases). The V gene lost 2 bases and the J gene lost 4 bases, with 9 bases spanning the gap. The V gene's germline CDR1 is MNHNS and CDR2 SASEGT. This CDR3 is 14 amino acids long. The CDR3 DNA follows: TGTGCCAGCAGTGAACTAACAGGGAATCAGCCCCAGCATTTT. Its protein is CASSELTGNQPQHF.

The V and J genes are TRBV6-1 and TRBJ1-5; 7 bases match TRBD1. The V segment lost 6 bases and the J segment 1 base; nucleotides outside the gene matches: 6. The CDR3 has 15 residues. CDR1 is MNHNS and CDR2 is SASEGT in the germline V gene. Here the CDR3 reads CASSQVQGSNQPQHF. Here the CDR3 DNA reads TGTGCCAGCAGCCAAGTACAGGGGAGCAATCAGCCCCAGCATTTT.

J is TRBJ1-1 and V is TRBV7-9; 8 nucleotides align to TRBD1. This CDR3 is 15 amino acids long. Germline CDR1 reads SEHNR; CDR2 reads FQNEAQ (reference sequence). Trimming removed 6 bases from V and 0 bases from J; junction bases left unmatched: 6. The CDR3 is CASRTGTGLNTEAFF. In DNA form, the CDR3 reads TGTGCCAGCAGAACCGGGACAGGACTGAACACTGAAGCTTTCTTT.

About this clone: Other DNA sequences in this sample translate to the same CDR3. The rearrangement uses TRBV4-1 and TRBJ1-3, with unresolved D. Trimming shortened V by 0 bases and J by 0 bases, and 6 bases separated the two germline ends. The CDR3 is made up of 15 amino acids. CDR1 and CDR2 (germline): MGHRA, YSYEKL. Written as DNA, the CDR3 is TGCGCCAGCAGCCAAGACGGCATCTCTGGAAACACCATATATTTT. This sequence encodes CASSQDGISGNTIYF.

The CDR3 sequence is CASSQDLTGPYSNQPQHF. The DNA for the CDR3 is TGTGCCAGCAGCCAAGATCTGACAGGGCCCTATAGCAATCAGCCCCAGCATTTT. The rearrangement links TRBV14 to TRBJ1-5, with TRBD1 matching 7 bases. The ends lost 0 bases at V and 0 bases at J; junction bases unmatched: 8. CDR1 is SGHDN, CDR2 FVKESK, per germline. The CDR3 runs 18 residues. The full variable domain, completed using reference TRBV14 and TRBJ1-5, is EAGVTQFPSHSVIEKGQTVTLRCDPISGHDNLYWYRRVMGKEIKFLLHFVKESKQDESGMPNNRFLAERTGGTYSTLKVQPAELEDSGVYFCASSQDLTGPYSNQPQHFGDGTRLSIL.

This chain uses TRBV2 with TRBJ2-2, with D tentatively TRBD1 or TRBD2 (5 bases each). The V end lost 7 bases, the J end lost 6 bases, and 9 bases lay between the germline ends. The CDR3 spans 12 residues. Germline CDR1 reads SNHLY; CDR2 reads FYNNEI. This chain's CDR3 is CASTGGAGELFF. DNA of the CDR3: TGTGCCAGCACTGGGGGAGCCGGGGAGCTGTTTTTT.

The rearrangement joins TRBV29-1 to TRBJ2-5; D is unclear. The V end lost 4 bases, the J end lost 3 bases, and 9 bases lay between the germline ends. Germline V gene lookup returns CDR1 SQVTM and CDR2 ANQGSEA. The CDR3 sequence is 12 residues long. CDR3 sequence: CSVVGFEETQYF. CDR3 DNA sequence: TGCAGCGTTGTAGGCTTCGAAGAGACCCAGTACTTC.

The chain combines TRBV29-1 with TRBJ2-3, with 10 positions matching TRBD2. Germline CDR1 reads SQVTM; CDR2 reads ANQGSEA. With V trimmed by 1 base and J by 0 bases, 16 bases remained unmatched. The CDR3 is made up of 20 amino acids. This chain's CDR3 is CSVEGGAAASGRDSTDTQYF. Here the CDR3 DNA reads TGCAGCGTTGAAGGGGGGGCAGCAGCTAGCGGGAGAGATAGCACAGATACGCAGTATTTT.

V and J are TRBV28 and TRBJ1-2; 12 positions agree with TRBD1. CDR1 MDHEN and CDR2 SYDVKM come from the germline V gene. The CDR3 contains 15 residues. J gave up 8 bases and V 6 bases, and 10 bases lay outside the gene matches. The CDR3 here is CASSLPGTGGRGYTF. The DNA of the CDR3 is TGTGCCAGCAGCCTCCCAGGGACAGGGGGCCGGGGCTACACCTTC.

The CDR3 is CASKKTGGNADTQYF. The CDR3 DNA reads as TGTGCCAGCAAAAAGACAGGGGGCAACGCAGATACGCAGTATTTT. The rearrangement uses TRBV6-5 and TRBJ2-3; 10 bases are shared with TRBD1. The germline CDR1 and CDR2 sequences are MNHEY and SVGAGI. This CDR3 contains 15 residues. The ends lost 7 bases at V and 4 bases at J; junction bases unmatched: 8.

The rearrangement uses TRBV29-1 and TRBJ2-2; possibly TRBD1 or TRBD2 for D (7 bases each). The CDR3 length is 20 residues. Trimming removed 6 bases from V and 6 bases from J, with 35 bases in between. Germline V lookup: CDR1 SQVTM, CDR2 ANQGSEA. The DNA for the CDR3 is TGCAGCGTCAATACTCGCGACTTGGGCTCTTGGGAGGGGGCCGCCGGGGAGCTGTTTTTT. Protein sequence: CSVNTRDLGSWEGAAGELFF.

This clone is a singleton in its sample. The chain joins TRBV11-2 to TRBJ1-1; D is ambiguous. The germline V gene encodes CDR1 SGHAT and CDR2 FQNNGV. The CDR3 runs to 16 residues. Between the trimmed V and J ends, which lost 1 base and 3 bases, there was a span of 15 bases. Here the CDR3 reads CASSLAPEGWDTEAFF. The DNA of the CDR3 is TGTGCCAGCAGCTTAGCCCCGGAGGGATGGGACACTGAAGCTTTCTTT.

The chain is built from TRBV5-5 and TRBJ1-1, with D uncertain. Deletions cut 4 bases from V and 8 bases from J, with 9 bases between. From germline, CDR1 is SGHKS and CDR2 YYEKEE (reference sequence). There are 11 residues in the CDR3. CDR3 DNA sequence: TGTGCCAGCAGCGGGTATAAGGAAGCTTTCTTT. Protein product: CASSGYKEAFF.